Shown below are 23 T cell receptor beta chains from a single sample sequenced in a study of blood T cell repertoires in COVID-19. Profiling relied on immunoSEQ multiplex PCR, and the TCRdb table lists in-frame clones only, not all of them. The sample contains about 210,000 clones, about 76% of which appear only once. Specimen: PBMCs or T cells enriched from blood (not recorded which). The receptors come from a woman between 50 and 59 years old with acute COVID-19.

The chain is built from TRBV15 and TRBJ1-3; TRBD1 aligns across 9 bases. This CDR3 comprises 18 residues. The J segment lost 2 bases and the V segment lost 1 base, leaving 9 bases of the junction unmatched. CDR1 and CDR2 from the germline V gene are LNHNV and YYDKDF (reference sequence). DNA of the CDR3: TGTGCCACCAGCAGAGGACAGGGGGGCCTCGGTACTGGAAACACCATATATTTT. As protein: CATSRGQGGLGTGNTIYF.

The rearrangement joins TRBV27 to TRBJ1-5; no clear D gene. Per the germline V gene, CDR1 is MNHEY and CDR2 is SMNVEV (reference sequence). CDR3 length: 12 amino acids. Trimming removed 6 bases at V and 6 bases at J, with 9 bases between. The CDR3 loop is CASSRPGQPQHF. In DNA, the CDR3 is TGTGCCAGCAGCCGTCCGGGTCAGCCCCAGCATTTT.

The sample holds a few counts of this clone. The CDR3 DNA is TGTGCCAGTAGTTCCTCGGGGGACCCTAATTCACCCCTCCACTTT. It specifies CASSSSGDPNSPLHF. The chain uses TRBV19 and TRBJ1-6, with D possibly being TRBD1 (5 bases). Germline-derived CDR1 and CDR2 are LNHDA and SQIVND (reference sequence). This CDR3 has 15 amino acids. The V gene lost 5 bases and the J gene lost 6 bases, with 14 bases spanning the gap.

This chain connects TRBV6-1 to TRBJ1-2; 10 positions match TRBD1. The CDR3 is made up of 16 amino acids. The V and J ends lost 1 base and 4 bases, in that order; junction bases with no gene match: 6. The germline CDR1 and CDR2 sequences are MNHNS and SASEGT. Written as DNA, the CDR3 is TGTGCCAGCAGTGAAGGGGGGACAGGGGACCTCTATGGCTACACCTTC. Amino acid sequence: CASSEGGTGDLYGYTF.

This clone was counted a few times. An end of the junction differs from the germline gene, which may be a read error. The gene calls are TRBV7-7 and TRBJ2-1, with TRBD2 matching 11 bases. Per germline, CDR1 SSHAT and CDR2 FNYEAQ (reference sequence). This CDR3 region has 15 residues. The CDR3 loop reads CASSLAGGPDNEQFF. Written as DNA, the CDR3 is TGTGCTAGCAGCTTAGCGGGGGGGCCTGACAATGAGCAGTTCTTC.

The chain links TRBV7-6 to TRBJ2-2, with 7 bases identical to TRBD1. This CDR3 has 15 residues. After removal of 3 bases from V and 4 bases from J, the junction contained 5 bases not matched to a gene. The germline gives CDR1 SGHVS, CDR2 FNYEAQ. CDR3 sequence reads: CASSFRTGGTGELFF. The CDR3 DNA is TGTGCCAGCAGCTTCCGGACAGGCGGCACCGGGGAGCTGTTTTTT.

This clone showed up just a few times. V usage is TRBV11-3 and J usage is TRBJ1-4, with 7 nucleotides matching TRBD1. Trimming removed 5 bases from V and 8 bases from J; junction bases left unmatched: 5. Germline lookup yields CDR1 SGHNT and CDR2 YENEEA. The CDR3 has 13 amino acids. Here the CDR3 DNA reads TGTGCCAGCAGCCAGGGGGAGAAGGAAAAACTGTTTTTT. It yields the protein CASSQGEKEKLFF.

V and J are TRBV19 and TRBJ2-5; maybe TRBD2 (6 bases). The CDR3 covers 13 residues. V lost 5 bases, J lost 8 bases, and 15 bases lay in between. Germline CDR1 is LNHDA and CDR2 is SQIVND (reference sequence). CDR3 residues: CASSPTGTETQYF. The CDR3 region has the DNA TGTGCCAGTAGTCCAACCGGGACTGAAACCCAGTACTTC.

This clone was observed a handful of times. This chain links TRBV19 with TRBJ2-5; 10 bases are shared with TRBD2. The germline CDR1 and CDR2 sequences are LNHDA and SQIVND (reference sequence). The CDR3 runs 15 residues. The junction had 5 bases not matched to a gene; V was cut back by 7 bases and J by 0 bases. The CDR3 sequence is CASMSLAGDQETQYF. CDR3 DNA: TGTGCCAGTATGTCCCTAGCGGGGGACCAAGAGACCCAGTACTTC. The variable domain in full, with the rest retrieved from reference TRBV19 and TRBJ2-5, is DGGITQSPKYLFRKEGQNVTLSCEQNLNHDAMYWYRQDPGQGLRLIYYSQIVNDFQKGDIAEGYSVSREKKESFPLTVTSAQKNPTAFYLCASMSLAGDQETQYFGPGTRLLVL.

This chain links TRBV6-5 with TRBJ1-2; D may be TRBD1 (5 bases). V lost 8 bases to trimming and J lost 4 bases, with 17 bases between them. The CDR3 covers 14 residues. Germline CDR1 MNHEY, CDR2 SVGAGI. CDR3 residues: CASRGRREGYGYTF. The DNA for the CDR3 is TGTGCCAGCCGGGGGAGGAGGGAGGGCTATGGCTACACCTTC.

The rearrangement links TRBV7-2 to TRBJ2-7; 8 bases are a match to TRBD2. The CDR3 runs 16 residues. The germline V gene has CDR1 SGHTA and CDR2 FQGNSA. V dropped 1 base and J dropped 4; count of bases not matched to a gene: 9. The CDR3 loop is CASSLGGSSGSYEQYF. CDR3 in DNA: TGTGCCAGCAGCTTAGGGGGCTCCAGCGGGAGTTACGAGCAGTACTTC.

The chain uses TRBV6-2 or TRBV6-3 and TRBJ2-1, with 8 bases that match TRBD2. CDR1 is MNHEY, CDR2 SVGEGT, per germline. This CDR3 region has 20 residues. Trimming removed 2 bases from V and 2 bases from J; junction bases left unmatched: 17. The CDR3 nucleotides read TGTGCCAGCAGTTACCGCGCGTATGCGGGGGGCCCCCTAACCTACAATGAGCAGTTCTTC. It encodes CASSYRAYAGGPLTYNEQFF.

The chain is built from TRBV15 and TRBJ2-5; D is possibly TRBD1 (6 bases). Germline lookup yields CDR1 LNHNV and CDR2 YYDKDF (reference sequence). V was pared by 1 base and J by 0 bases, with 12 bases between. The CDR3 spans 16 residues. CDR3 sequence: CATSRARGTYQETQYF. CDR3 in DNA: TGTGCCACCAGCAGAGCGAGGGGGACCTACCAAGAGACCCAGTACTTC.

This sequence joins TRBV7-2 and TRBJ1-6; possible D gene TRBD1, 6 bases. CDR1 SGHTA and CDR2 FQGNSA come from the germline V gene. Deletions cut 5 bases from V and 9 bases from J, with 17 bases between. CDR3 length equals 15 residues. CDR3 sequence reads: CASSRGHRTTSPLHF. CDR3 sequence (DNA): TGTGCCAGCAGCAGGGGACACCGTACCACTTCACCCCTCCACTTT.

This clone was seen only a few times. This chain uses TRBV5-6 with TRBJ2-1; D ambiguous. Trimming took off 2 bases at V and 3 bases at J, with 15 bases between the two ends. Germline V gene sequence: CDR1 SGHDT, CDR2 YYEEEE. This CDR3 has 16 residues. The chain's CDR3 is CASSFGKQRIYNEQFF. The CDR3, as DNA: TGTGCCAGCAGCTTCGGTAAGCAGAGGATCTACAATGAGCAGTTCTTC. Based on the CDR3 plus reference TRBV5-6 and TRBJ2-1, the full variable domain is DAGVTQSPTHLIKTRGQQVTLRCSPKSGHDTVSWYQQALGQGPQFIFQYYEEEERQRGNFPDRFSGHQFPNYSSELNVNALLLGDSALYLCASSFGKQRIYNEQFFGPGTRLTVL.

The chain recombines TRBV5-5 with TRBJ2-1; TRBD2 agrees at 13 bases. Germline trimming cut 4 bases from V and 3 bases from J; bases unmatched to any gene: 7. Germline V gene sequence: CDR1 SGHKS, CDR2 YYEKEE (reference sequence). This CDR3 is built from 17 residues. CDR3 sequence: CASSLGLAGLVYNEQFF. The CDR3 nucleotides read TGTGCCAGCAGCCTGGGACTAGCGGGATTGGTCTACAATGAGCAGTTCTTC.

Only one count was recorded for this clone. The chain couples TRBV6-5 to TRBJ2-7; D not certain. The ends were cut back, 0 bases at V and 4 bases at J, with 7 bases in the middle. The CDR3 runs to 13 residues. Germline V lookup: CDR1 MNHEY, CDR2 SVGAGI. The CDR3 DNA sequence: TGTGCCAGCAGTTACTCCCGCGGATACGAGCAGTACTTC. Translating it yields CASSYSRGYEQYF.

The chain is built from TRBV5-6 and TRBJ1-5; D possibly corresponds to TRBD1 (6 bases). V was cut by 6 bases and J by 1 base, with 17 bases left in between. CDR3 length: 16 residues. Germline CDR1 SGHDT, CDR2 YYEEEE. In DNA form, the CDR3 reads TGTGCCAGCACCAAACAGGGAGCAGGGAGCAATCAGCCCCAGCATTTT. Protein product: CASTKQGAGSNQPQHF.

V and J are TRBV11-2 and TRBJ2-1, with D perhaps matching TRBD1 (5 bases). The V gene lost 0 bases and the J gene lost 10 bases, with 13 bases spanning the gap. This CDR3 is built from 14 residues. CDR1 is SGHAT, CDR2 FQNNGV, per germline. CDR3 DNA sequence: TGTGCCAGCAGCTTAGATCGGACGCCAGGGGAGCAGTTCTTC. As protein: CASSLDRTPGEQFF.

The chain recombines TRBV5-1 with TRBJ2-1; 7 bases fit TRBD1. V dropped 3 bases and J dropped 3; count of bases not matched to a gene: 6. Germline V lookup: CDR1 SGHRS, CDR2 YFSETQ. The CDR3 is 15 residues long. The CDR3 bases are TGCGCCAGCAGCTCAACAGGGGCCGACTACAATGAGCAGTTCTTC. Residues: CASSSTGADYNEQFF.

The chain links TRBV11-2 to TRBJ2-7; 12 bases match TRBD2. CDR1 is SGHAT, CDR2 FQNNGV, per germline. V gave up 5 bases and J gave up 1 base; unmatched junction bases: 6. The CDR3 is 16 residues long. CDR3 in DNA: TGTGCCAGCAGCCCAAGGACTAGCGGGGTTTCCTACGAGCAGTACTTC. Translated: CASSPRTSGVSYEQYF.

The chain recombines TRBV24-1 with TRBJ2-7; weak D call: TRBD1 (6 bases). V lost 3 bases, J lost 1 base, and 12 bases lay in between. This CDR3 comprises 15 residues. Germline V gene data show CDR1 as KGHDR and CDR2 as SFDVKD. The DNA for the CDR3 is TGTGCCACCAGTGATCGACAGACAGGATCCTACGAGCAGTACTTC. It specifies CATSDRQTGSYEQYF.

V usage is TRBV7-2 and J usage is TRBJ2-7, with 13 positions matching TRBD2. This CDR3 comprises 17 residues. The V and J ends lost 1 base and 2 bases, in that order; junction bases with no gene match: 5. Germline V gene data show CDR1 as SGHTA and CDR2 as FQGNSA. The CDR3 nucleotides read TGTGCCAGCAGCTTAGGGACTAGCGGGAGAGGGACCTACGAGCAGTACTTC. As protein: CASSLGTSGRGTYEQYF.